This T cell receptor beta chain was recovered during a study of siplizumab effects on memory and regulatory T cells. Study-wide points: Under siplizumab, alloreactive sequences traced to unstimulated CD4+ memory cells were significantly reduced.

TCRdb keeps only in-frame clones here, not all; method: immunoSEQ multiplex PCR. The data hold approximately 100,000 clones, with about 90% observed a single time. As concerns this clone: Its cognate antigen is unknown.

CDR3 length equals 15 residues. CDR1 and CDR2 from the germline V gene are SEHNR and FQNEAQ (reference sequence). The trim removed 5 bases at V and 0 bases at J, leaving 7 bases unmatched. The sample was Tregs sorted from blood. The chain joins TRBV7-9 to TRBJ2-7, with 7 bases lining up with TRBD1. This sequence originates from a human donor in good health. The CDR3 sequence is CASSKKWDSSYEQYF. The CDR3, as DNA: TGTGCCAGCAGCAAAAAGTGGGACAGCTCCTACGAGCAGTACTTC. Together with reference TRBV7-9 and TRBJ2-7, the CDR3 gives the full variable domain: DTGVSQNPRHKITKRGQNVTFRCDPISEHNRLYWYRQTLGQGPEFLTYFQNEAQLEKSRLLSDRFSAERPKGSFSTLEIQRTEQGDSAMYLCASSKKWDSSYEQYFGPGTRLTVT.